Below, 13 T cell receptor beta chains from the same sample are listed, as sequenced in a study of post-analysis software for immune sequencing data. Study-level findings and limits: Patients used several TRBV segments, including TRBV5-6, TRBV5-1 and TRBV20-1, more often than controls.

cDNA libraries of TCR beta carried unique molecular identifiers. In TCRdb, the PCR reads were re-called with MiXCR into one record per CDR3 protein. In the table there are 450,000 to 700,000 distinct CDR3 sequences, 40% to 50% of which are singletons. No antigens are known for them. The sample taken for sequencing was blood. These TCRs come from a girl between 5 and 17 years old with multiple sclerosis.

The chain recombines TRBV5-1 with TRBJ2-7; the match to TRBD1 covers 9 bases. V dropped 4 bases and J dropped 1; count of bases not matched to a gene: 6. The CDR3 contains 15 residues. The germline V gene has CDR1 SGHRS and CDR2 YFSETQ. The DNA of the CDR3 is TGCGCCAGCAGCCCGGACAGGGGAACTTCCTACGAGCAGTACTTC. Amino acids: CASSPDRGTSYEQYF.

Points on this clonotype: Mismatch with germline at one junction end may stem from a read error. This chain's CDR3 is CACSIRTSNLNYGYTF. DNA of the CDR3: TGTGCCTGCAGTATCAGAACCTCCAACCTTAACTATGGCTACACCTTC. The V and J genes are TRBV6-5 and TRBJ1-2; D uncertain. Germline-derived CDR1 and CDR2 are MNHEY and SVGAGI. The CDR3 has 16 amino acids.

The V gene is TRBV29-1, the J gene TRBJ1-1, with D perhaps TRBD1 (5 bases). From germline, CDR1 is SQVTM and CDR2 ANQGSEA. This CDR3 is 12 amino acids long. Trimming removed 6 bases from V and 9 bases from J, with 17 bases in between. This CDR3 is CSVPRQLGQAFF. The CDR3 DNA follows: TGCAGCGTCCCGAGACAGTTGGGTCAAGCTTTCTTT. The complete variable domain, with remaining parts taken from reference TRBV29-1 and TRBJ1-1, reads SAVISQKPSRDICQRGTSLTIQCQVDSQVTMMFWYRQQPGQSLTLIATANQGSEATYESGFVIDKFPISRPNLTFSTLTVSNMSPEDSSIYLCSVPRQLGQAFFGQGTRLTVV.

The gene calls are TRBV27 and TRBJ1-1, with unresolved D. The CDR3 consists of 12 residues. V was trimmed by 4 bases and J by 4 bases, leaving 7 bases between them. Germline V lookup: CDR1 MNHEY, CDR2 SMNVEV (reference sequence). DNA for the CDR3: TGTGCCAGCAGTTCCATTCGCACTGAAGCTTTCTTT. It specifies CASSSIRTEAFF.

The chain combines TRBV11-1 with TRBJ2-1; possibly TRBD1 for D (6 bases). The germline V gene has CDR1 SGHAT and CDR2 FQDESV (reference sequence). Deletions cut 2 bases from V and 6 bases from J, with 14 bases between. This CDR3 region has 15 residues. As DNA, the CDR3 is TGTGCCAGCAGCTTATCCGGTTACAGGGTCAATGAGCAGTTCTTC. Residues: CASSLSGYRVNEQFF.

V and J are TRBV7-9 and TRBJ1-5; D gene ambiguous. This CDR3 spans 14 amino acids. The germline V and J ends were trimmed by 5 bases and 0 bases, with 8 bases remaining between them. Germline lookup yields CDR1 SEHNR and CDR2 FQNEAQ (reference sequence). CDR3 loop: CASSPASSNQPQHF. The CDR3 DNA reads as TGTGCCAGCAGCCCGGCGAGTAGCAATCAGCCCCAGCATTTT.

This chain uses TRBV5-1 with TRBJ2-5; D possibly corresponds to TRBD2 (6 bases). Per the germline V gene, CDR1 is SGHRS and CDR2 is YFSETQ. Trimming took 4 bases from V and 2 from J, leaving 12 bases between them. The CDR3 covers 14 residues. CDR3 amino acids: CASSPRGLQETQYF. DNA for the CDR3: TGCGCCAGCAGCCCGCGGGGCTTGCAAGAGACCCAGTACTTC.

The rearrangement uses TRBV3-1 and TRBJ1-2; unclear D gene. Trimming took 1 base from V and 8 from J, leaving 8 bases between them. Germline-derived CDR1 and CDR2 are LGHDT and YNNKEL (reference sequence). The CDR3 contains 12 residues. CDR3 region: CASSQGGFGYTF. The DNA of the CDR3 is TGTGCCAGCAGCCAAGGGGGTTTCGGCTACACCTTC.

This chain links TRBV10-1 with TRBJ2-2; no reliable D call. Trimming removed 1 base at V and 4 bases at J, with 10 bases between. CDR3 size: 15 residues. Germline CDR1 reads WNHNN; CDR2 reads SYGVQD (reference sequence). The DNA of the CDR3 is TGCGCCAGCAGTGAGTTAGGGATGACCACCGGGGAGCTGTTTTTT. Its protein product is CASSELGMTTGELFF.

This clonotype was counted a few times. DNA of the CDR3: TGTGCCAGCATCCCCCAAGGGCAGGGCGATGAGCAGTTCTTC. This translates into CASIPQGQGDEQFF. This chain connects TRBV7-8 to TRBJ2-1, with D perhaps TRBD1 (5 bases). V lost 7 bases and J 8 bases, leaving 18 bases between the germline ends. CDR3 length: 14 amino acids. CDR1 and CDR2 (germline): SGHVS, FQNEAQ.

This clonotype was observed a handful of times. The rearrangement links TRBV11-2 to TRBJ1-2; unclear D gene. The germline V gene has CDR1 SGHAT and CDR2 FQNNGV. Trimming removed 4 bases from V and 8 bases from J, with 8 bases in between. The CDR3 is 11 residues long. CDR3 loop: CASSSPGGYTF. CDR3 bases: TGTGCCAGCAGCTCCCCTGGGGGCTACACCTTC.

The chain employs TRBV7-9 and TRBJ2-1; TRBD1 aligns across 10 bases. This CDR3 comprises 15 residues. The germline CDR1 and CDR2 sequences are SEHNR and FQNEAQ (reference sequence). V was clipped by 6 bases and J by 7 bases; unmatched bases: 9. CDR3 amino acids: CASSSTGQGLNEQFF. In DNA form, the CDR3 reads TGTGCCAGCAGTTCGACGGGACAGGGGTTGAATGAGCAGTTCTTC.

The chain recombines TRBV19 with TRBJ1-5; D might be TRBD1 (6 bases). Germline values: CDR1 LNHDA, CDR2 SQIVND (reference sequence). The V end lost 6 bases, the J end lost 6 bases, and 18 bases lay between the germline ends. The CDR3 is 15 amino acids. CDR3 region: CASSIQTGGGQPQHF. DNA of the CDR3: TGTGCCAGTAGCATACAGACAGGAGGGGGTCAGCCCCAGCATTTT.